The entry below describes one TCR beta chain. Its antigen is as yet unknown. This CDR3 is built from 16 residues. Germline loops: CDR1 MDHEN, CDR2 SYDVKM. The J segment lost 5 bases and the V segment lost 6 bases, leaving 13 bases of the junction unmatched. These data come from a study of identical twins. TCRdb re-analysed the 5' RACE reads in MiXCR, keeping a single row per CDR3 protein. The sample consists of under 250,000 distinct CDR3 sequences, 7.5% of them appearing once. No donor was unhealthy or non-Caucasian. The study, taken as a whole, reports: Zero-insertion analyses could be partly confounded by invariant MAIT and iNKT cells. The study found that models underestimated out-of-frame TCR alpha sharing in monozygotic twins.

The same data also went into a second study, on yellow fever vaccine responses in identical twins. As that study records: As reported, the vaccine T cell response of twins seemed partly convergent and partly personalized.

The receptor was isolated from a woman between 18 and 30 years old in good health. Sequenced: memory (CD45RO+) T cells sorted from blood. V gene TRBV28 combines with J gene TRBJ2-1, with TRBD2 identical over 7 bases. This chain's CDR3 is CASSPTPAGADNEQFF. The CDR3 region has the DNA TGTGCCAGCAGCCCCACCCCCGCGGGAGCGGACAATGAGCAGTTCTTC.